This T cell receptor (beta chain) was identified in a study of T-cell memory formation after mild COVID-19. Study-level points and caveats: Among CD4+ contracting clones, most were CM and EM, and CD8+ ones EMRA.

TCRdb re-analysed the 5' RACE reads in MiXCR, keeping a single row per CDR3 protein. The table includes 95,000 to 120,000 distinct CDR3 sequences, 22% detected once. Germline CDR1 is SGDLS and CDR2 is YYNGEE. V was cut by 0 bases and J by 3 bases, with 12 bases left in between. The CDR3 has 16 residues. The sample holds many counts of this clonotype. Its target is unknown. The sequence was collected from a young man who had mild COVID-19 (a few samples of this study predate the infection). Cell type and time point are not known. The sample comprised PBMCs or a T cell subset sorted from them (not recorded which). The V and J genes are TRBV9 and TRBJ2-2; either TRBD1 or TRBD2 may supply D (6 bases each). CDR3: CASSVGIGGDTGELFF. CDR3 nucleotides: TGTGCCAGCAGCGTAGGGATCGGGGGCGACACCGGGGAGCTGTTTTTT.